The sequence of this T cell receptor beta chain was determined in a study of cytomegalovirus exposure and HLA in healthy donors. General observations from the study: There were some V segments, including TRBV6-2 and TRBV6-3, excluded as indistinguishable.

Germline trimming cut 5 bases from V and 7 bases from J; bases unmatched to any gene: 11. The length of the CDR3 is 15 residues. The germline CDR1 and CDR2 sequences are MGHRA and YSYEKL. Use of 60 Vbeta and 13 Jbeta primers characterized the PCR. The table came from immunoSEQ multiplex PCR; TCRdb's copy has only in-frame clones and leaves some out. The sample yields more than 150,000 clones, around 81% seen once. This clone has only a few counts. The antigen is undetermined. The sequence derives from a woman under 30 in good health and CMV-seropositive. The source material was PBMCs. The rearrangement joins TRBV4-1 to TRBJ2-1; TRBD2 aligns across 7 bases. In nucleotides, the CDR3 is TGCGCCAGCAGCTCCCGGGACTATCGTCATAATGAGCAGTTCTTC. Amino acid sequence: CASSSRDYRHNEQFF.